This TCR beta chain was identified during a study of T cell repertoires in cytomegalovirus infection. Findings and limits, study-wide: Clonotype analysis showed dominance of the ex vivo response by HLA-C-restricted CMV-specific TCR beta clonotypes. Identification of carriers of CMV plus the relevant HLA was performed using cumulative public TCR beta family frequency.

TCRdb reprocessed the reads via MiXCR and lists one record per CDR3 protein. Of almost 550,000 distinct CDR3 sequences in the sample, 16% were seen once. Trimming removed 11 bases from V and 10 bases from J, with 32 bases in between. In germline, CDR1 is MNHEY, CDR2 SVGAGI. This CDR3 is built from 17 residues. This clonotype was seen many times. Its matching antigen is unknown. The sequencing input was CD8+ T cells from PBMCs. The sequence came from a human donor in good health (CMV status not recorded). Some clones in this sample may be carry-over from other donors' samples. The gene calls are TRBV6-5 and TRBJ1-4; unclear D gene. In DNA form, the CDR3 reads TGTGCCTCCCCCCGGATTGGGGTGCCGTTGCCCCGGGCAAAACTGTTTTTT. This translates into CASPRIGVPLPRAKLFF.